These 17 T cell receptor beta chains were sequenced from one sample in a study of OX40 agonist ivuxolimab in advanced cancers. Assay: immunoSEQ multiplex PCR; the TCRdb copy retains only in-frame clones and omits some. The sample includes 35,000 to 55,000 clones, approximately 90% seen only once; the top ten take roughly 13%. The source was CD4+ or CD8+ T cells sorted from blood, collected in a trial of the OX40 agonist ivuxolimab. The receptors shown here come from an adult with an advanced solid tumor such as melanoma, head and neck, liver or kidney cancer.

The chain has TRBV2 and TRBJ1-2, with D possibly TRBD1 on 5 matching bases. Trimming shortened V by 8 bases and J by 4 bases, and 20 bases separated the two germline ends. Per the germline V gene, CDR1 is SNHLY and CDR2 is FYNNEI. This CDR3 spans 15 amino acids. CDR3 in amino acids: CASSTTWGSGYGYTF. In nucleotides, the CDR3 is TGTGCCAGCTCCACGACGTGGGGGTCCGGCTATGGCTACACCTTC.

The chain carries TRBV4-1 and TRBJ2-1; no clear D. CDR1 is MGHRA and CDR2 is YSYEKL in the germline V gene. The CDR3 is 14 amino acids. V lost 1 base to trimming and J lost 4 bases, with 8 bases between them. CDR3 amino acids: CASSQVLRYNEQFF. CDR3 in DNA: TGCGCCAGCAGCCAAGTACTACGGTACAATGAGCAGTTCTTC.

V usage is TRBV7-9 and J usage is TRBJ2-7, with a weak D call TRBD1 (6 bases). The CDR3 extends over 15 amino acids. Germline-derived CDR1 and CDR2 are SEHNR and FQNEAQ (reference sequence). The V end was cut by 0 bases, the J end by 4 bases, with 13 bases between. The CDR3 sequence: CASSLAQGLPYEQYF. CDR3 bases: TGTGCCAGCAGCTTAGCACAGGGTCTTCCTTACGAGCAGTACTTC.

The chain joins TRBV10-2 to TRBJ2-7; possibly TRBD2 for D (5 bases). Trimming pared 5 bases from V and 4 bases from J, leaving 12 bases between. Germline lookup yields CDR1 WSHSY and CDR2 SAAADI. CDR3 size: 13 residues. CDR3 region: CASSRTGLYEQYF. CDR3 in DNA: TGCGCCAGCAGTCGGACGGGGTTATACGAGCAGTACTTC.

The chain recombines TRBV5-5 with TRBJ1-2, with D possibly being TRBD1 (6 bases). V was cut by 1 base and J by 3 bases, with 13 bases left in between. The length of the CDR3 is 15 residues. The germline V gene encodes CDR1 SGHKS and CDR2 YYEKEE (reference sequence). The CDR3 protein is CASSLYRDPDYGYTF. CDR3 DNA sequence: TGTGCCAGCAGCTTGTACAGGGATCCCGACTATGGCTACACCTTC.

The chain has TRBV7-3 and TRBJ2-1, with D possibly being TRBD2 (5 bases). V lost 3 bases to trimming and J lost 9 bases, with 12 bases between them. The CDR3 consists of 13 residues. Per the germline V gene, CDR1 is SGHTA and CDR2 is FQGTGA. CDR3 DNA: TGTGCCAGCAGCTTTTCGGGATTGGGTGAGCAGTTCTTC. Its protein is CASSFSGLGEQFF.

The chain employs TRBV29-1 and TRBJ1-1; no definite D call. This CDR3 spans 15 amino acids. V lost 4 bases, J lost 4 bases, and 19 bases lay in between. Germline V gene lookup returns CDR1 SQVTM and CDR2 ANQGSEA. CDR3 region: CSVVLPYKVSTEAFF. Here the CDR3 DNA reads TGCAGCGTTGTCCTCCCCTACAAGGTATCCACTGAAGCTTTCTTT.

This clone was recorded once. CDR3 coding DNA: TGCGCCAGCAGCTACGGACAGGGGGCAGGTGAGCAGTACTTC. Translated, it gives CASSYGQGAGEQYF. V and J are TRBV5-1 and TRBJ2-7, with 11 nucleotides matching TRBD1. The J segment lost 7 bases and the V segment lost 3 bases, leaving 6 bases of the junction unmatched. The CDR3 runs to 14 residues. From germline, CDR1 is SGHRS and CDR2 YFSETQ. Filled out from reference TRBV5-1 and TRBJ2-7, the complete variable domain reads KAGVTQTPRYLIKTRGQQVTLSCSPISGHRSVSWYQQTPGQGLQFLFEYFSETQRNKGNFPGRFSGRQFSNSRSEMNVSTLELGDSALYLCASSYGQGAGEQYFGPGTRLTVT.

V gene TRBV7-8 combines with J gene TRBJ2-1; D is perhaps TRBD2 (6 bases). Germline CDR1 SGHVS, CDR2 FQNEAQ. This CDR3 is 16 amino acids long. V dropped 6 bases and J dropped 2 bases, with 17 bases sitting between them. CDR3 protein: CASSLRVGSAYNEQFF. CDR3 in DNA: TGTGCCAGCAGTCTTAGGGTCGGGAGTGCCTACAATGAGCAGTTCTTC. The full variable domain, its missing parts supplied by reference TRBV7-8 and TRBJ2-1, is GAGVSQSPRYKVAKRGQDVALRCDPISGHVSLFWYQQALGQGPEFLTYFQNEAQLDKSGLPSDRFFAERPEGSVSTLKIQRTQQEDSAVYLCASSLRVGSAYNEQFFGPGTRLTVL.

This chain connects TRBV5-6 to TRBJ1-2, with D perhaps matching TRBD1 (6 bases). Germline-derived CDR1 and CDR2 are SGHDT and YYEEEE. V lost 5 bases and J lost 7, with 18 bases in between. CDR3 length: 14 residues. Here the CDR3 DNA reads TGTGCCAGCAGAACCATCAATGGGGGCCGTGGCTACACCTTC. It is translated as CASRTINGGRGYTF.

This clone was observed once. The chain has TRBV29-1 and TRBJ1-1; a possible D gene is TRBD1 (6 bases). Per germline, CDR1 SQVTM and CDR2 ANQGSEA. This CDR3 contains 15 residues. The V end was cut by 7 bases, the J end by 1 base, with 19 bases between. Here the CDR3 reads CSGQTRGVGNTEAFF. The CDR3 nucleotides are TGCAGCGGTCAAACAAGGGGGGTAGGGAACACTGAAGCTTTCTTT.

This chain joins TRBV2 and TRBJ1-1; D uncertain. The CDR3 extends over 14 amino acids. CDR1 and CDR2 (germline): SNHLY, FYNNEI. Trimming removed 8 bases from V and 1 base from J, with 14 bases in between. The CDR3 region has the DNA TGTGCCAGCCGAAAATCGACCGGGAACACTGAAGCTTTCTTT. Translating it yields CASRKSTGNTEAFF.

The gene calls are TRBV28 and TRBJ1-2; TRBD1 matches 7 bases. The CDR3 contains 17 residues. Looked up from germline, CDR1 is MDHEN and CDR2 is SYDVKM. With V trimmed by 6 bases and J by 2 bases, 15 bases remained unmatched. CDR3 protein: CASRIPVGTALNYGYTF. CDR3 nucleotide sequence: TGTGCCAGCAGAATCCCCGTTGGGACAGCCTTAAACTATGGCTACACCTTC.

The chain combines TRBV18 with TRBJ1-2; D remains unclear. Germline V gene data show CDR1 as KGHSH and CDR2 as LQKENI. Trimming removed 3 bases at V and 2 bases at J, with 10 bases between. CDR3 size: 14 residues. For the CDR3, the DNA is TGTGCCAGCTCACCGGTGGCGGGAAACTATGGCTACACCTTC. This gives the protein CASSPVAGNYGYTF.

The gene calls are TRBV18 and TRBJ1-1, with D possibly being TRBD1 (6 bases). V was clipped by 4 bases and J by 3 bases, with 21 bases between them. Germline CDR1 reads KGHSH; CDR2 reads LQKENI. The CDR3 covers 17 residues. The CDR3 loop reads CASSLINSGARDTEAFF. The CDR3 nucleotides read TGTGCCAGCTCACTAATTAATTCAGGGGCACGGGACACTGAAGCTTTCTTT.

The chain couples TRBV4-1 to TRBJ1-2; D gene uncertain. The V end was cut by 1 base, the J end by 8 bases, with 11 bases between. Germline V gives CDR1 MGHRA, CDR2 YSYEKL. CDR3 length: 13 residues. CDR3 nucleotides: TGCGCCAGCAGCCAAGCCCGGAATGACGGCTACACCTTC. Encoded protein: CASSQARNDGYTF.

The CDR3 nucleotides read TGTGCCAGTAGTGGGGCAGGGACCTACGAGCAGTACTTC. Its protein is CASSGAGTYEQYF. V gene TRBV19 combines with J gene TRBJ2-5; D is possibly TRBD1 (5 bases). The end of the DNA is better explained by TRBJ2-7, so the J call may be wrong. Per germline, CDR1 LNHDA and CDR2 SQIVND (reference sequence). This CDR3 is 13 amino acids long.